This T cell receptor beta chain is from a study of cytomegalovirus exposure and HLA in healthy donors. In the case of this clone: Its antigen is unidentified.

Findings of the study overall: Confirmation was obtained in vitro that three CMV-associated chains are specific for CMV antigens. While the bulk of TCR sequences proved rare, some public TCRs turned up in many donors. The study recorded about 160 TCR beta chains that were cytomegalovirus-associated.

Method: immunoSEQ multiplex PCR; TCRdb's copy keeps in-frame clones and lacks some. Here the sample spans 200,000 or so clones, approximately 82% being singletons. The sequencing input was PBMCs. The receptor was isolated from a woman in her twenties or thirties in good health and CMV-seropositive.

CDR3 region: CASSFNGGTGRGYGYTF. The CDR3 DNA reads TGTGCCAGCAGTTTCAACGGTGGGACAGGCCGAGGCTATGGCTACACCTTC. This chain links TRBV27 with TRBJ1-2; 8 nucleotides line up with TRBD1. J gave up 4 bases and V 3 bases, and 13 bases lay outside the gene matches. This CDR3 spans 17 amino acids. In germline, CDR1 is MNHEY, CDR2 SMNVEV (reference sequence).